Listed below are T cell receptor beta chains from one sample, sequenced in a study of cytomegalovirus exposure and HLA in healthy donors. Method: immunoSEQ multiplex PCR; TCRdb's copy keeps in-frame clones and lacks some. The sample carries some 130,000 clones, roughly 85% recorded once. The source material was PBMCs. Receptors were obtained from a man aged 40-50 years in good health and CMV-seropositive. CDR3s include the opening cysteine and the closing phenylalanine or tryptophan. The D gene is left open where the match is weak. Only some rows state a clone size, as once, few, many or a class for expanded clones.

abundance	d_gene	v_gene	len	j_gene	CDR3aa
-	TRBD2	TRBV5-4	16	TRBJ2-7	CASSLGDASGSYEQYF
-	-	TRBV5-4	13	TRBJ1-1	CASNEGNRAEAFF
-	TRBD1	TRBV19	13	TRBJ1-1	CASSPDREERAFF
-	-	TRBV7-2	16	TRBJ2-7	CASSLELAKGAYEQYF
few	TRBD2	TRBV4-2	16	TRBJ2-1	CASSQEGLVSYNEQFF
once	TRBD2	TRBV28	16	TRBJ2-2	CASSLLLAGGPRELFF
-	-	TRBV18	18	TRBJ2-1	CASSPSGFATGGYNEQFF
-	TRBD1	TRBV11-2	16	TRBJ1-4	CASSPLQGVSNEKLFF
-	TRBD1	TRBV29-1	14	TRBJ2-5	CSVDSDRGQETQYF
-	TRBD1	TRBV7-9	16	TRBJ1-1	CSSSPHTGTGTPEAFF
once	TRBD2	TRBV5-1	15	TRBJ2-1	CASSQTSGEYNEQFF
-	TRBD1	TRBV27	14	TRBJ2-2	CASSGDRGLRELFF
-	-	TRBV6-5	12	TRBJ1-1	CASSYSRDEAFF
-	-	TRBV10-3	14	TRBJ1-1	CAISRDTLNTEAFF
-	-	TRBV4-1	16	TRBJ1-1	CASSQDVRTDQTEAFF
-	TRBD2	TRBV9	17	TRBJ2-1	CASSVGWDGRANYEQFF
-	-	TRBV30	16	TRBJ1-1	CAWRGVHDPMNTEAFF
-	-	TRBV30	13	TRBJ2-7	CAWSMSYAYEQYF
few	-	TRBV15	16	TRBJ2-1	CATSIQTGTGYNEQFF
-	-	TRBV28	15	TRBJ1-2	CASSSLGLDLYGYTF
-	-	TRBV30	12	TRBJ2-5	CASAPNNGAGYF
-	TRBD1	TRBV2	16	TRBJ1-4	CASSRDRGSTNEKLFF
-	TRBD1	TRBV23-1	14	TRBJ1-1	CASSPTGLVTEAFF
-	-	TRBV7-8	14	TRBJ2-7	CASSLGGGAYEQYF
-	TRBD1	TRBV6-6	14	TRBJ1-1	CASSLTGGGTEAFF
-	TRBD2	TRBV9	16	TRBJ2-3	CASSVVLAGVADTQYF
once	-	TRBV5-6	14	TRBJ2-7	CASSLGQDSYEQYF
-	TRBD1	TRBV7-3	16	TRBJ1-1	CASSLEAGGLNTEAFF
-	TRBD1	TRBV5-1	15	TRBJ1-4	CASSPPRQGDEKLFF
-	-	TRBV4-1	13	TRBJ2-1	CASSQDRGIEQFF
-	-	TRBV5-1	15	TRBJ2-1	CASSLEQVTYNEQFF
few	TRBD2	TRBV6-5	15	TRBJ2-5	CASRWGLAGEETQYF
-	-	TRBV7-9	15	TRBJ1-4	CSSSSGGAANEKLFF
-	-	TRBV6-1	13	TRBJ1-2	CASTETGLGGYTF
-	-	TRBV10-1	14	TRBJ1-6	CASSELPGNSPLHF
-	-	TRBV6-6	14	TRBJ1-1	CASSYGGGITEAFF
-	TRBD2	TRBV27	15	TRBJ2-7	CASSLLAGNSYEQYF
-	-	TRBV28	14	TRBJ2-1	CASTLWAAYNEQFF
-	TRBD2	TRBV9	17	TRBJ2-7	CASSVGVSGLASYEQYF
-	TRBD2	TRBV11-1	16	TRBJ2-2	CASSRRLAGRDGELFF
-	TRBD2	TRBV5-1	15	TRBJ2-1	CASSLGLAGHNEQFF
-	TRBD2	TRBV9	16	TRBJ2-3	CASSPPIAGGTDTQYF